Below, 2 T cell receptor beta chains from the same sample are listed, as sequenced in a study of blood T cell repertoires in COVID-19. Profiled with immunoSEQ multiplex PCR; TCRdb holds only in-frame clones, not every one. Of approximately 74,000 clones in the sample, 79% were seen once. The sequenced sample was peripheral blood. These receptors were obtained from a human donor in a cohort sampled during active COVID-19.

This clone was counted between two and nine times. The chain combines TRBV19 with TRBJ2-2; 16 positions agree with TRBD2. The CDR3 loop spans 16 amino acids. Germline V gene sequence: CDR1 LNHDA, CDR2 SQIVND (reference sequence). The trim removed 6 bases at V and 5 bases at J, leaving 3 bases unmatched. CDR3 in DNA: TGTGCCAGTAGATCGGGACTAGCGGGGGGGACCGGGGAGCTGTTTTTT. Protein sequence: CASRSGLAGGTGELFF.

This chain joins TRBV10-3 and TRBJ1-5; D is possibly TRBD1 (5 bases). Trimming removed 2 bases from V and 4 bases from J, with 6 bases in between. From germline, CDR1 is ENHRY and CDR2 SYGVKD. CDR3 length: 13 residues. CDR3 amino acids: CAISEAGNQPQHF. The CDR3 DNA sequence: TGTGCCATCAGTGAGGCAGGGAATCAGCCCCAGCATTTT.